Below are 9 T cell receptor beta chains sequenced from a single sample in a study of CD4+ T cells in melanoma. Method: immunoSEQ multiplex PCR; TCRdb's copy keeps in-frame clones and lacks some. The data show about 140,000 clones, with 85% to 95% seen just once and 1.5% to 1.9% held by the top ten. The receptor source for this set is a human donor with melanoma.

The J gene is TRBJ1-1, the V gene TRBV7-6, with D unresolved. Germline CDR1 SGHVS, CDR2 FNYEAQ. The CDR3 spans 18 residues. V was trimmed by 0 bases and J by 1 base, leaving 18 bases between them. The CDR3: CASSLAPQGGDGNTEAFF. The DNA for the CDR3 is TGTGCCAGCAGCTTAGCTCCCCAAGGCGGGGATGGGAACACTGAAGCTTTCTTT.

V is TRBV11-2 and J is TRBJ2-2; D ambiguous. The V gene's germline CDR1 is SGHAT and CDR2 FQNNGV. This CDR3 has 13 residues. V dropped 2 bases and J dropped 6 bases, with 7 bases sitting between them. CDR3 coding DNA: TGTGCCAGCAGCTTAAGTAGTCCCGGGGAGCTGTTTTTT. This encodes CASSLSSPGELFF.

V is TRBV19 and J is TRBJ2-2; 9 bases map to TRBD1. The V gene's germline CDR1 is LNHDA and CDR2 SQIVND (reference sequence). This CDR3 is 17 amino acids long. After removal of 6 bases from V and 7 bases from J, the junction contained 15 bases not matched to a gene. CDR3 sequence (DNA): TGTGCCAGTAGATTCTCAACCGGGACAGGGCATTTCGGGGAGCTGTTTTTT. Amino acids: CASRFSTGTGHFGELFF.

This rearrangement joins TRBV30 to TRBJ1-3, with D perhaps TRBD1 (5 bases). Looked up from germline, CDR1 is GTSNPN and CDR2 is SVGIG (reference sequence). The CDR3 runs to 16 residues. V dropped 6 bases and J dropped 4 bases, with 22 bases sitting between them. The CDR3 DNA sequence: TGTGCCTGTCCGGGGACCGCACTTACGAGAGGAAACACCATATATTTT. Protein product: CACPGTALTRGNTIYF.

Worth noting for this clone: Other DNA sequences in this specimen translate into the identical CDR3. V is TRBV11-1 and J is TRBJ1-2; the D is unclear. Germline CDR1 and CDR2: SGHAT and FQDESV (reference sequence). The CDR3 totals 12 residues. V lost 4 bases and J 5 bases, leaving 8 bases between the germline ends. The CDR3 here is CASSWAGYGYTF. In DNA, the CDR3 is TGTGCCAGCAGCTGGGCGGGATATGGCTACACCTTC.

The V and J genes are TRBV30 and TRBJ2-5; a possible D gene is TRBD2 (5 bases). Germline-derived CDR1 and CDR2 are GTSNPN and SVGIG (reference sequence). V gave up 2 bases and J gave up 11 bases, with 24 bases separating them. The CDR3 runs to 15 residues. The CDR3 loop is CAWSLPPIGRGEQYF. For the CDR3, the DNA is TGTGCCTGGAGTCTGCCTCCGATTGGCCGTGGGGAGCAGTACTTC.

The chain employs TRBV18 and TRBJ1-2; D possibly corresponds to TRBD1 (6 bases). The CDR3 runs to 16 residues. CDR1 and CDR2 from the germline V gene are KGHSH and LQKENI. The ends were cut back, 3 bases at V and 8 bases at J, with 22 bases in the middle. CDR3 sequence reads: CASSPPGQGTTRGYTF. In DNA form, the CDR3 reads TGTGCCAGCTCACCTCCCGGGCAGGGGACAACTCGCGGCTACACCTTC.

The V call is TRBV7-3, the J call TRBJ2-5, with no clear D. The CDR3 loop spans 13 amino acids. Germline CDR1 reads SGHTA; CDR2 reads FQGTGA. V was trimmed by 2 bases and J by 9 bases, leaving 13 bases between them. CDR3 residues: CASSLAPNSAQYF. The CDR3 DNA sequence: TGTGCCAGCAGCTTAGCCCCAAACAGTGCCCAGTACTTC.

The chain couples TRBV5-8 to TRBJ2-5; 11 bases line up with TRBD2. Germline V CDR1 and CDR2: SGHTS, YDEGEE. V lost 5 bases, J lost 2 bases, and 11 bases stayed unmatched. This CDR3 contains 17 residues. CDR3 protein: CASRRGKVAGGQETQYF. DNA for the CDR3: TGTGCCAGCAGACGAGGGAAAGTAGCGGGGGGGCAAGAGACCCAGTACTTC.